Following are 18 T cell receptor beta chains from one sample sequenced in a study of blood T cell repertoires in COVID-19. Sequencing was performed with immunoSEQ multiplex PCR; in TCRdb, only in-frame clones are kept and a portion is missing. Seen here are hundreds of thousands of clones, about nine tenths observed once, and the top ten hold about 7.3%. Sequenced: peripheral blood. The receptor source for this set is a woman in her 70s with COVID-19, enrolled during active disease.

The genes are TRBV18 and TRBJ1-2, with a tentative D call TRBD1 (5 bases). Germline V gives CDR1 KGHSH, CDR2 LQKENI. CDR3 length: 16 residues. Trimming shortened V by 2 bases and J by 3 bases, and 16 bases separated the two germline ends. CDR3 protein: CASSPTGGGVDYGYTF. CDR3 in DNA: TGTGCCAGCTCACCAACAGGTGGGGGGGTCGACTATGGCTACACCTTC.

The gene calls are TRBV9 and TRBJ1-2; TRBD1 matches at 8 bases. V trimming: 4 bases; J trimming: 4 bases; junction bases outside the gene matches: 9. The CDR3 extends over 15 amino acids. The V gene's germline CDR1 is SGDLS and CDR2 YYNGEE. In DNA form, the CDR3 reads TGTGCCAGCAGCCCAGGACAGGGACGGGGCTATGGCTACACCTTC. It codes for CASSPGQGRGYGYTF.

The chain is built from TRBV12-5 and TRBJ1-4; 11 nucleotides match TRBD1. This CDR3 contains 14 residues. From germline, CDR1 is LGHNT and CDR2 FRNRAP. With 5 bases clipped from V and 6 bases from J, the junction kept 2 bases outside the gene matches. CDR3 region: CASGLGQGDEKLFF. CDR3 DNA: TGTGCTAGTGGTCTGGGACAGGGGGATGAAAAACTGTTTTTT.

This sequence joins TRBV6-4 and TRBJ2-3; TRBD2 matches 7 bases. V lost 3 bases, J lost 6 bases, and 6 bases stayed unmatched. Germline V CDR1 and CDR2: MRHNA, SNTAGT. The length of the CDR3 is 14 residues. CDR3 nucleotide sequence: TGTGCCAGCAGTGAGGCCGGGGGGAAGGATACGCAGTATTTT. Its protein product is CASSEAGGKDTQYF.

The chain combines TRBV27 with TRBJ1-4; TRBD1 might be the D (6 bases). The CDR3 covers 15 residues. Germline V gives CDR1 MNHEY, CDR2 SMNVEV (reference sequence). The V end was cut by 3 bases, the J end by 4 bases, with 12 bases between. The CDR3 spells CASSFLVGGNEKLFF. In DNA, the CDR3 is TGTGCCAGCAGTTTTTTGGTAGGGGGTAATGAAAAACTGTTTTTT. Variable domain in full (rest from reference TRBV27 and TRBJ1-4): EAQVTQNPRYLITVTGKKLTVTCSQNMNHEYMSWYRQDPGLGLRQIYYSMNVEVTDKGDVPEGYKVSRKEKRNFPLILESPSPNQTSLYFCASSFLVGGNEKLFFGSGTQLSVL.

The rearrangement uses TRBV2 and TRBJ2-7; D is possibly TRBD2 (7 bases). The CDR3 runs 13 residues. The germline CDR1 and CDR2 sequences are SNHLY and FYNNEI. V gave up 7 bases and J gave up 2 bases, with 12 bases separating them. The CDR3 reads CASKTGGAYEQYF. The CDR3 DNA sequence: TGTGCCAGCAAAACGGGGGGCGCCTACGAGCAGTACTTC.

The genes are TRBV7-3 and TRBJ1-2; possibly TRBD1 for D (6 bases). The CDR3 runs 15 residues. Germline loops: CDR1 SGHTA, CDR2 FQGTGA. Trimming removed 2 bases at V and 2 bases at J, with 12 bases between. CDR3 in amino acids: CASSLGGGQNYGYTF. CDR3 DNA: TGTGCCAGCAGCTTAGGGGGCGGGCAGAACTATGGCTACACCTTC.

The chain combines TRBV5-1 with TRBJ2-2; D remains ambiguous. Germline CDR1 is SGHRS and CDR2 is YFSETQ. The V end lost 2 bases, the J end lost 1 base, and 3 bases lay between the germline ends. The CDR3 contains 13 residues. CDR3 DNA sequence: TGCGCCAGCAGCTTCGGGAACACCGGGGAGCTGTTTTTT. It encodes CASSFGNTGELFF.

This clone appeared once. Within the sample, other DNA sequences also encode this same CDR3. The V call is TRBV30, the J call TRBJ1-2; 7 nucleotides match TRBD1. Germline trimming cut 3 bases from V and 2 bases from J; bases unmatched to any gene: 0. Germline-derived CDR1 and CDR2 are GTSNPN and SVGIG (reference sequence). This CDR3 is 12 amino acids long. CDR3 DNA: TGTGCCTGGAGGACAGGGAACTATGGCTACACCTTC. This translates into CAWRTGNYGYTF.

CDR3: CASSSTPTGAHGYTF. CDR3 nucleotides: TGTGCCAGCAGCTCAACCCCTACAGGAGCTCATGGCTACACCTTC. V and J are TRBV7-9 and TRBJ1-2, with a possible D match to TRBD1 (5 bases). The length of the CDR3 is 15 residues. V was trimmed by 4 bases and J by 6 bases, leaving 18 bases between them. CDR1 SEHNR and CDR2 FQNEAQ come from the germline V gene (reference sequence).

In its sample, this clone was seen a few times. The chain links TRBV5-4 to TRBJ1-1, with D tentatively TRBD1 (6 bases). Germline V gene lookup returns CDR1 SGHNT and CDR2 YYREEE (reference sequence). CDR3 size: 12 residues. Between the trimmed V and J ends, which lost 3 bases and 3 bases, there was a span of 6 bases. DNA for the CDR3: TGTGCCAGCAGCTCAGGGGACACTGAAGCTTTCTTT. This sequence encodes CASSSGDTEAFF.

This clone appeared a few times. The V call is TRBV25-1, the J call TRBJ2-7; D might be TRBD1 (5 bases). This CDR3 comprises 14 residues. Trimming removed 5 bases at V and 0 bases at J, with 11 bases between. Per germline, CDR1 MGHDK and CDR2 SYGVNS. CDR3 sequence reads: CASSKDMSSYEQYF. The CDR3 coding sequence is TGTGCCAGCAGTAAGGACATGAGCTCCTACGAGCAGTACTTC.

On this clone: Additional DNA sequences in this sample encode the identical CDR3. The V gene is TRBV2, the J gene TRBJ1-2, with D possibly matching TRBD1 (6 bases). This CDR3 contains 13 residues. Germline V gene data show CDR1 as SNHLY and CDR2 as FYNNEI. Between the trimmed V and J ends, which lost 6 bases and 0 bases, there was a span of 8 bases. The CDR3 DNA reads as TGTGCCAGCAGGGACAGAGCTAACTATGGCTACACCTTC. Residues: CASRDRANYGYTF.

This rearrangement joins TRBV30 to TRBJ2-7; the D gene is possibly TRBD2 (6 bases). CDR1 and CDR2 (germline): GTSNPN, SVGIG (reference sequence). The CDR3 length is 14 residues. The V gene lost 0 bases and the J gene lost 9 bases, with 18 bases spanning the gap. The CDR3 loop is CAWSVRGGRAGQYF. The CDR3 DNA follows: TGTGCCTGGAGTGTGAGGGGTGGTCGAGCGGGGCAGTACTTC. The full variable domain, rest sourced from reference TRBV30 and TRBJ2-7, is SQTIHQWPATLVQPVGSPLSLECTVEGTSNPNLYWYRQAAGRGLQLLFYSVGIGQISSEVPQNLSASRPQDRQFILSSKKLLLSDSGFYLCAWSVRGGRAGQYFGPGTRLTVT.

The V and J genes are TRBV19 and TRBJ1-5; TRBD1 is a possible D gene (5 bases). Trimming shortened V by 8 bases and J by 4 bases, and 15 bases separated the two germline ends. The CDR3 runs 14 residues. Germline V CDR1 and CDR2: LNHDA, SQIVND (reference sequence). The chain's CDR3 is CASAPVEGNQPQHF. CDR3 bases: TGTGCCAGTGCCCCCGTGGAGGGGAATCAGCCCCAGCATTTT.

This chain links TRBV2 with TRBJ1-5; 12 nucleotides align to TRBD1. CDR1 and CDR2 (germline): SNHLY, FYNNEI. The CDR3 is 16 residues long. V lost 5 bases and J lost 7; bases outside the gene matches: 9. CDR3 region: CASSIPGQGAGQPQHF. DNA of the CDR3: TGTGCCAGCAGTATTCCGGGACAGGGGGCGGGACAGCCCCAGCATTTT.

The V gene is TRBV5-1, the J gene TRBJ2-1, with TRBD2 matching over 12 bases. The CDR3 extends over 16 amino acids. Per the germline V gene, CDR1 is SGHRS and CDR2 is YFSETQ. V lost 4 bases to trimming and J lost 7 bases; unmatched junction nucleotides: 9. DNA of the CDR3: TGCGCCAGCAGCGGGACCCCTAGCGGGGGGGCAAATGAGCAGTTCTTC. This codes for CASSGTPSGGANEQFF.

The rearrangement joins TRBV24-1 to TRBJ1-2; 11 nucleotides align to TRBD1. Germline V gives CDR1 KGHDR, CDR2 SFDVKD. The CDR3 contains 15 residues. V was clipped by 4 bases and J by 7 bases; unmatched bases: 7. This CDR3 is CATSDPGTGGGGYTF. For the CDR3, the DNA is TGTGCCACCAGTGACCCCGGGACAGGGGGGGGTGGCTACACCTTC.